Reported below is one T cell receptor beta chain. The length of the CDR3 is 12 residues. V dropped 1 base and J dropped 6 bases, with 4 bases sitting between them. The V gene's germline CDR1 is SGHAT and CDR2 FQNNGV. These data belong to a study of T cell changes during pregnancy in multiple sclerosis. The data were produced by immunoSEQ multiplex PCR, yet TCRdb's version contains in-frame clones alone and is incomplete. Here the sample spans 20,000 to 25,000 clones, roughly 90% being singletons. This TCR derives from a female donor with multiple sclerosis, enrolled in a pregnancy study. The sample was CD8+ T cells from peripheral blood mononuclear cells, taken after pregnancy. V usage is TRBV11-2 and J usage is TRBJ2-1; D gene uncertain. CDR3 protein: CASSLAGNEQFF. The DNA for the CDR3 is TGTGCCAGCAGCTTAGCAGGCAATGAGCAGTTCTTC.